These 3 T cell receptor beta chains originate from one sample sequenced in a study of CD8+CD57+ T cells in acquired aplastic anemia. TCR beta VDJ and CDR3 profiles were obtained from a genomic DNA template. Each CDR3 protein gets one entry after TCRdb re-called the reads with MiXCR. The data hold some 190,000 distinct CDR3 sequences, with approximately 45% observed a single time. The sample was sorted CD4+, CD8+, or CD8+CD57+ T cells (not recorded which) from PBMCs. These receptors all come from a human donor in good health.

This clonotype was counted a few times. The chain carries TRBV24-1 and TRBJ2-3; D may correspond to TRBD1 or TRBD2 (5 bases each). Trimming pared 5 bases from V and 7 bases from J, leaving 12 bases between. The CDR3 covers 13 residues. CDR1 is KGHDR and CDR2 is SFDVKD in the germline V gene. The CDR3 DNA reads TGTGCCACCAGTGGGCCTGGGGGTAATACGCAGTATTTT. Its protein is CATSGPGGNTQYF.

This clonotype was seen ten or more times. In nucleotides, the CDR3 is TGTGCCAGTAGCGGGAGCGGGAGTGCGATCACCGGGGAGCTGTTTTTT. Translating gives CASSGSGSAITGELFF. The gene calls are TRBV19 and TRBJ2-2, with TRBD2 matching 8 bases. The V gene end was trimmed by 6 bases and the J gene end by 4 bases; junction bases not matched to a gene: 10. Germline loops: CDR1 LNHDA, CDR2 SQIVND (reference sequence). This CDR3 contains 16 residues.

This clonotype was seen at least ten times. This chain joins TRBV12-3 or TRBV12-4 and TRBJ2-5; D is possibly TRBD2 (6 bases). The CDR3 covers 14 residues. V was pared by 5 bases and J by 5 bases, with 15 bases between. The CDR3 DNA is TGTGCCAGCAGTGGGGTTAAGAGCGGGGAGACCCAGTACTTC. It codes for CASSGVKSGETQYF.